The 21 T cell receptor beta chains in this list originate from one sample, sequenced in a study of early T cells in non-severe SARS-CoV-2 infection. TCRdb itself ran the 5' RACE reads through MiXCR, one entry per CDR3 protein. The table lists tens of thousands of distinct CDR3 sequences, 6.2% of them singletons, with under 5% in the top ten. The source material was whole blood. These receptors originate from an adult who was a healthcare worker with PCR-confirmed SARS-CoV-2 infection or an uninfected control (not recorded which).

This clonotype was recorded at least ten times. The chain couples TRBV7-2 to TRBJ2-3, with D possibly being TRBD2 (6 bases). The CDR3 has 13 residues. Germline-derived CDR1 and CDR2 are SGHTA and FQGNSA. The V end was cut by 4 bases, the J end by 5 bases, with 10 bases between. DNA of the CDR3: TGTGCCAGCAGCTCGGTGGGGGGAGATACGCAGTATTTT. It yields the protein CASSSVGGDTQYF.

This clonotype was detected many times. The J gene is TRBJ1-5, the V gene TRBV20-1; D unclear. Germline values: CDR1 DFQATT, CDR2 SNEGSKA (reference sequence). The CDR3 spans 14 residues. V lost 0 bases and J 6 bases, leaving 12 bases between the germline ends. CDR3 coding DNA: TGCAGTGCTAGAGATGGATTGAGTGCTCAGCCCCAGCATTTT. Its translation is CSARDGLSAQPQHF.

In its sample, this clonotype was seen many times. The V gene is TRBV7-2, the J gene TRBJ2-3; TRBD1 matches at 9 bases. This CDR3 has 15 residues. V was clipped by 2 bases and J by 3 bases; unmatched bases: 3. Germline CDR1 and CDR2: SGHTA and FQGNSA. CDR3 residues: CASSLLGTGTDTQYF. CDR3 DNA: TGTGCCAGCAGCTTATTAGGGACAGGGACAGATACGCAGTATTTT.

The chain is built from TRBV9 and TRBJ1-3; D remains unclear. Trimming took off 7 bases at V and 2 bases at J, with 7 bases between the two ends. Per germline, CDR1 SGDLS and CDR2 YYNGEE. CDR3 length: 12 residues. CDR3 region: CASRGTGNTIYF. The CDR3 DNA sequence: TGTGCCAGCCGAGGGACTGGAAACACCATATATTTT.

This clonotype was picked up a small number of times. The chain uses TRBV2 and TRBJ1-6; D remains ambiguous. This CDR3 contains 13 residues. V shed 9 bases and J shed 0 bases, with 6 bases lying between them. CDR1 is SNHLY, CDR2 FYNNEI, per germline. The CDR3: CARQSSYNSPLHF. The DNA of the CDR3 is TGTGCCAGGCAGAGCTCCTATAATTCACCCCTCCACTTT.

This clonotype was picked up many times. The rearrangement uses TRBV6-7 and TRBJ2-3; 9 positions match TRBD1. TRBV6-7 is recorded as an ORF, its role being uncertain. The V and J ends lost 6 bases and 0 bases, in that order; junction bases with no gene match: 7. This CDR3 has 16 residues. For the CDR3, the DNA is TGTGCCAGCAGAGAGGAGGGGACAGGGAGCACAGATACGCAGTATTTT. Amino acids: CASREEGTGSTDTQYF.

This clonotype was seen ten or more times. The chain uses TRBV2 and TRBJ2-1, with TRBD2 identical over 13 bases. With V trimmed by 6 bases and J by 10 bases, 12 bases remained unmatched. The germline CDR1 and CDR2 sequences are SNHLY and FYNNEI. CDR3 size: 16 residues. The CDR3 DNA is TGTGCCAGCAGGAAGGAAGGACTAGCGGGGGCACGGGAGCAGTTCTTC. Amino acid sequence: CASRKEGLAGAREQFF.

This clonotype was seen many times. The V gene is TRBV9, the J gene TRBJ2-5, with 7 bases lining up with TRBD1. The CDR3 consists of 14 residues. With V trimmed by 4 bases and J by 1 base, 4 bases remained unmatched. Germline V gene sequence: CDR1 SGDLS, CDR2 YYNGEE. The CDR3 DNA is TGTGCCAGCAGCCCCCGGACAGGCCAAGAGACCCAGTACTTC. Translating it yields CASSPRTGQETQYF.

The J gene is TRBJ2-1, the V gene TRBV15; D not resolved. Deletions cut 0 bases from V and 10 bases from J, with 10 bases between. The CDR3 consists of 13 residues. Looked up from germline, CDR1 is LNHNV and CDR2 is YYDKDF (reference sequence). CDR3 region: CATSRDRVSEQFF. The DNA of the CDR3 is TGTGCCACCAGCAGAGATCGGGTTTCCGAGCAGTTCTTC.

This clonotype was seen ten or more times. The chain combines TRBV11-2 with TRBJ1-4; TRBD1 matches at 8 bases. This CDR3 region has 14 residues. V shed 5 bases, J shed 8 bases, and the junction held 7 bases outside the gene matches. Germline CDR1 SGHAT, CDR2 FQNNGV. CDR3 protein: CASSPDRAIEKLFF. Here the CDR3 DNA reads TGTGCCAGCAGCCCGGACAGGGCTATAGAAAAACTGTTTTTT.

J is TRBJ1-6 and V is TRBV28, with D possibly TRBD1 on 5 matching bases. CDR1 is MDHEN and CDR2 is SYDVKM in the germline V gene. The V and J ends lost 2 bases and 7 bases respectively, with 9 bases between them. CDR3 length: 14 residues. The CDR3 reads CASSLRTMNSPLHF. CDR3 coding DNA: TGTGCCAGCAGTTTAAGGACAATGAATTCACCCCTCCACTTT. Drawing the rest from reference TRBV28 and TRBJ1-6, the complete variable domain is DVKVTQSSRYLVKRTGEKVFLECVQDMDHENMFWYRQDPGLGLRLIYFSYDVKMKEKGDIPEGYSVSREKKERFSLILESASTNQTSMYLCASSLRTMNSPLHFGNGTRLTVT.

This clonotype was detected ten times or more. The chain couples TRBV12-3 or TRBV12-4 to TRBJ2-2; D gene uncertain. The CDR3 has 15 amino acids. Trimming removed 2 bases from V and 0 bases from J, with 7 bases in between. In DNA, the CDR3 is TGTGCCAGCAGTTTAATGGCTACGAACACCGGGGAGCTGTTTTTT. Protein: CASSLMATNTGELFF.

This clonotype was seen repeatedly, ten times or more. V is TRBV27 and J is TRBJ2-5, with TRBD1 matching over 8 bases. The CDR3 has 15 amino acids. V was clipped by 4 bases and J by 1 base; unmatched bases: 5. CDR1 is MNHEY and CDR2 is SMNVEV in the germline V gene (reference sequence). For the CDR3, the DNA is TGTGCCAGCAGTTCCAGTGACAGGGGCCAAGAGACCCAGTACTTC. Its translation is CASSSSDRGQETQYF.

The chain combines TRBV2 with TRBJ1-4; 9 positions match TRBD1. The CDR3 extends over 14 amino acids. Germline V gene lookup returns CDR1 SNHLY and CDR2 FYNNEI. The V and J ends lost 5 bases and 8 bases, in that order; junction bases with no gene match: 6. CDR3 nucleotide sequence: TGTGCCAGCAGTTCCGGGACAGGGAACGAAAAACTGTTTTTT. Its translation: CASSSGTGNEKLFF.

This clonotype appeared many times. The chain couples TRBV10-1 to TRBJ2-1; TRBD2 is a possible D gene (6 bases). Germline CDR1 is WNHNN and CDR2 is SYGVQD (reference sequence). CDR3 length: 15 amino acids. Trimming pared 6 bases from V and 8 bases from J, leaving 20 bases between. CDR3: CASSSWEVWSDEQFF. The CDR3 DNA reads as TGCGCCAGCAGCTCTTGGGAGGTGTGGAGCGATGAGCAGTTCTTC.

This clonotype was counted only a few times. V and J are TRBV6-2 or TRBV6-3 and TRBJ2-7; unclear D gene. Germline loops: CDR1 MNHEY, CDR2 SVGEGT. The CDR3 covers 12 residues. V was clipped by 2 bases and J by 6 bases, with 8 bases between them. CDR3 protein: CASSYGGSEQYF. The CDR3 DNA sequence: TGTGCCAGCAGTTACGGTGGGTCCGAGCAGTACTTC.

This clonotype was picked up a small number of times. V is TRBV4-1 and J is TRBJ1-2; perhaps TRBD1 as D (5 bases). CDR1 is MGHRA and CDR2 is YSYEKL in the germline V gene. The CDR3 loop spans 17 amino acids. V lost 0 bases and J lost 8, with 22 bases in between. The CDR3 sequence: CASSQDFLEAWRGGYTF. In DNA form, the CDR3 reads TGCGCCAGCAGCCAAGATTTTCTGGAGGCCTGGAGGGGCGGCTACACCTTC.

The count of this clonotype is one. A clone one base away is much larger, so this may be a read error. This chain joins TRBV4-3 and TRBJ1-2; D not certain. The CDR3 contains 16 residues. Germline V gene lookup returns CDR1 LGHNA and CDR2 YSLEER. V was trimmed by 0 bases and J by 2 bases, leaving 13 bases between them. For the CDR3, the DNA is TGCGCCAGCAGCCAAGAGATCGGGGATAGAAACTATGGCTACACCTTC. Translation gives CASSQEIGDRNYGYTF.

The V call is TRBV20-1, the J call TRBJ2-2; TRBD2 matches at 11 bases. V lost 6 bases to trimming and J lost 4 bases; unmatched junction nucleotides: 13. CDR3 size: 17 residues. The germline CDR1 and CDR2 sequences are DFQATT and SNEGSKA (reference sequence). The CDR3 region has the DNA TGCAGTGCCGCCGAACCTAGACTAGCGGGGACCACCGGGGAGCTGTTTTTT. Its translation: CSAAEPRLAGTTGELFF.

This clonotype occurred many times. The V call is TRBV7-6, the J call TRBJ2-7; TRBD1 aligns across 7 bases. This CDR3 region has 18 residues. The germline gives CDR1 SGHVS, CDR2 FNYEAQ. Germline trimming cut 1 base from V and 2 bases from J; bases unmatched to any gene: 14. Written as DNA, the CDR3 is TGTGCCAGCAGCTTAGGGTGGGACAGCAGCGAACTTACCTACGAGCAGTACTTC. Translated, it gives CASSLGWDSSELTYEQYF. Full variable domain (rest looked up from reference TRBV7-6 and TRBJ2-7): GAGVSQSPRYKVTKRGQDVALRCDPISGHVSLYWYRQALGQGPEFLTYFNYEAQQDKSGLPNDRFSAERPEGSISTLTIQRTEQRDSAMYRCASSLGWDSSELTYEQYFGPGTRLTVT.

This clonotype was found a few times. The chain carries TRBV3-1 and TRBJ2-1, with 8 bases aligning to TRBD1. The length of the CDR3 is 16 residues. Germline loops: CDR1 LGHDT, CDR2 YNNKEL (reference sequence). J lost 4 bases, V lost 1 base, and 6 bases had no gene match. The CDR3 here is CASSQGGQGAYNEQFF. As DNA, the CDR3 is TGTGCCAGCAGCCAAGGAGGCCAGGGGGCTTACAATGAGCAGTTCTTC.